This T cell receptor beta chain was retrieved from a study of cytotoxic CD8 clonotypes in ibrutinib-treated CLL. As for the study in general: Complete response was seen in 2 patients and partial in some 25; approximately 12 progressed and around 14 stayed remitted after a median around 68 months.

The repertoire was sequenced with immunoSEQ multiplex PCR; TCRdb's copy has only in-frame clones and lacks some. The sample includes 120,000 to 150,000 clones, around 90% of them seen just once. Study-wide findings and caveats: Under treatment, the uncommon public clonotypes either contracted or remained stable.

As for this clone: The antigen remains unidentified.

The germline V gene encodes CDR1 SGHTA and CDR2 FQGNSA. The CDR3 is made up of 17 amino acids. V shed 4 bases, J shed 2 bases, and the junction held 10 bases outside the gene matches. J is TRBJ2-7 and V is TRBV7-2; 11 bases are shared with TRBD2. The starting material was PBMCs, obtained after 12 months of ibrutinib treatment. This clonotype was obtained from a human donor with chronic lymphocytic leukemia. For the CDR3, the DNA is TGTGCCAGCAGCTACCCGGGAGGACTAGCGGGTCCCTACGAGCAGTACTTC. This encodes CASSYPGGLAGPYEQYF.